This T cell receptor beta chain was obtained from a study of T cell clonality in common variable immunodeficiency. Overall study findings and caveats: Compared with controls, CVID subjects had fewer shared TCRbeta clones. Fewer deletions and N-nucleotide insertions were reportedly seen in common variable immunodeficiency TCR beta sequences. CVID patient heterogeneity limited repertoire-clinical complication correlations.

The data were produced by immunoSEQ multiplex PCR, yet TCRdb's version contains in-frame clones alone and is incomplete. Recorded here are roughly 34,000 clones, none singletons. Aged roughly 9 to 65 years, CVID subjects averaged approximately 38 years old. From germline, CDR1 is SGHVS and CDR2 FNYEAQ. CDR3 length: 15 residues. V lost 3 bases to trimming and J lost 4 bases, with 14 bases between them. This clone has more than one count but fewer than ten. Its matching antigen is unknown. The DNA ends 3 residues before the CDR3 does, and the rest of the CDR3 is filled in from the germline J gene. The sample was peripheral blood mononuclear cells. J is TRBJ2-3 and V is TRBV7-6; D perhaps matches TRBD1 (8 bases). The clonotype was recovered from a human donor with common variable immunodeficiency. The CDR3 bases that were read are TGTGCCAGCAGCTTGTGGGGGGGACAGGCAGATACG. Translated, it gives CASSLWGGQADT. The whole CDR3 sequence is CASSLWGGQADTQYF.